A selection of T cell receptor beta chains follows, all from one sample in a study of blood T cell repertoires in COVID-19. The assay was immunoSEQ multiplex PCR, and TCRdb's table has in-frame clones only and misses some. Of roughly 280,000 clones detected, more than 75% appear once; the ten largest clones hold about 5.2%. The sequencing sample was made of peripheral blood. Receptors originate from a woman aged 55-70 years with COVID-19, enrolled during active disease. The CDR3 runs from the conserved cysteine through the conserved F or W. The D gene is left open where the match is weak. Clone size is stated in some rows and not others, as once, few, many or a class when expanded.

TRBJ1-2 | TRBD1 | TRBV2 | NA | CASTRTGGYYGYTF | TGTGCCAGCACCAGGACAGGGGGATACTATGGCTACACCTTC
TRBJ1-1 | NA | TRBV25-1 | NA | CASSEVATEAFF | TGTGCCAGCAGTGAGGTAGCCACTGAAGCTTTCTTT
TRBJ2-1 | NA | TRBV2 | NA | CASSEEAETYNEQFF | TGTGCCAGCAGTGAGGAAGCGGAGACATACAATGAGCAGTTCTTC
TRBJ2-3 | TRBD1 | TRBV5-1 | NA | CASSPTGGSDTQYF | TGCGCCAGCAGCCCCACAGGGGGTTCGGATACGCAGTATTTT
TRBJ1-5 | NA | TRBV27 | NA | CASRMTAPRRGGNQPQHF | TGTGCCAGCAGAATGACAGCCCCCAGGCGGGGAGGCAATCAGCCCCAGCATTTT
TRBJ1-2 | NA | TRBV19 | NA | CASTVGRGYGYTF | TGTGCCAGTACCGTGGGGAGAGGATATGGCTACACCTTC
TRBJ1-2 | TRBD1 | TRBV29-1 | NA | CSVDPQGGYGYTF | TGCAGCGTTGACCCACAGGGGGGGTATGGCTACACCTTC
TRBJ1-2 | NA | TRBV7-9 | NA | CASSPPGVSTF | TGTGCCAGCAGCCCGCCAGGTGTTTCCACCTTC
TRBJ1-2 | TRBD1 | TRBV6-5 | NA | CASSNRGTYGYTF | TGTGCCAGCAGTAACAGGGGGACCTATGGCTACACCTTC
TRBJ1-1 | NA | TRBV3-1/TRBV3-2 | few | CASSGRGYTEAFF | TGTGCCAGCAGCGGAAGGGGATACACTGAAGCTTTCTTT
TRBJ1-1 | NA | TRBV7-3 | NA | CASSFSQNTEAFF | TGTGCCAGCAGCTTTAGTCAGAACACTGAAGCTTTCTTT
TRBJ1-2 | NA | TRBV5-1 | NA | CASSLGTANYGYTF | TGCGCCAGCAGCTTGGGGACAGCCAACTATGGCTACACCTTC
TRBJ1-2 | NA | TRBV3-1/TRBV3-2 | NA | CASSQADSGYGYTF | TGTGCCAGCAGCCAAGCTGACAGTGGATATGGCTACACCTTC